The 27 T cell receptor beta chains given below trace back to one sample, sequenced in a study of blood T cell repertoires in COVID-19. Produced via immunoSEQ multiplex PCR; TCRdb's table is partial and in-frame only. The sample has 270,000 or so clones, approximately 90% seen once. The sample was PBMCs or T cells enriched from blood (not recorded which). These receptors were taken from a middle-aged man who had been exposed to COVID-19.

The gene calls are TRBV5-4 and TRBJ2-7; 8 positions match TRBD1. The CDR3 has 12 amino acids. Per the germline V gene, CDR1 is SGHNT and CDR2 is YYREEE (reference sequence). The ends lost 2 bases at V and 6 bases at J; junction bases unmatched: 1. For the CDR3, the DNA is TGTGCCAGCAGCTTACAGGGGGTCGAGCAGTACTTC. As protein: CASSLQGVEQYF.

This chain connects TRBV5-4 to TRBJ2-5; 7 nucleotides agree with TRBD1. This CDR3 has 13 residues. V lost 4 bases and J lost 3; bases outside the gene matches: 3. CDR1 and CDR2 from the germline V gene are SGHNT and YYREEE (reference sequence). The CDR3 is CASSRDSEETQYF. CDR3 DNA: TGTGCCAGCAGCCGGGACAGCGAAGAGACCCAGTACTTC. Full variable domain (remainder filled in from reference TRBV5-4 and TRBJ2-5): ETGVTQSPTHLIKTRGQQVTLRCSSQSGHNTVSWYQQALGQGPQFIFQYYREEENGRGNFPPRFSGLQFPNYSSELNVNALELDDSALYLCASSRDSEETQYFGPGTRLLVL.

The V and J genes are TRBV7-9 and TRBJ2-5; 13 positions agree with TRBD2. The CDR3 runs to 16 residues. With 5 bases clipped from V and 4 bases from J, the junction kept 7 bases outside the gene matches. Per the germline V gene, CDR1 is SEHNR and CDR2 is FQNEAQ (reference sequence). The CDR3 here is CASSPGLAGEAETQYF. The DNA for the CDR3 is TGTGCCAGCAGCCCCGGACTAGCGGGAGAAGCAGAGACCCAGTACTTC.

This chain joins TRBV28 and TRBJ1-4; no clear D. This CDR3 is 14 amino acids long. The ends were cut back, 3 bases at V and 4 bases at J, with 9 bases in the middle. The germline gives CDR1 MDHEN, CDR2 SYDVKM. DNA of the CDR3: TGTGCCAGCAGTTTCGGCGGGTATAATGAAAAACTGTTTTTT. Translating it yields CASSFGGYNEKLFF.

V gene TRBV4-1 combines with J gene TRBJ1-4, with D hard to call. The CDR3 consists of 14 residues. Between the trimmed V and J ends, which lost 0 bases and 0 bases, there was a span of 2 bases. CDR1 and CDR2 (germline): MGHRA, YSYEKL. The CDR3 loop is CASSQDTTNEKLFF. CDR3 bases: TGCGCCAGCAGCCAAGATACAACTAATGAAAAACTGTTTTTT.

This clone showed up just once. CDR3 sequence: CASSGLHDLEYYGYTF. The DNA of the CDR3 is TGTGCCAGCAGTGGACTACACGACCTAGAGTACTATGGCTACACCTTC. The genes are TRBV27 and TRBJ1-2; D is undetermined. CDR3 length: 16 amino acids. The germline V and J ends were trimmed by 5 bases and 3 bases, with 19 bases remaining between them. From germline, CDR1 is MNHEY and CDR2 SMNVEV (reference sequence).

This chain links TRBV11-2 with TRBJ2-1; 9 bases are a match to TRBD1. This CDR3 spans 16 amino acids. J lost 7 bases, V lost 5 bases, and 12 bases had no gene match. The germline gives CDR1 SGHAT, CDR2 FQNNGV. CDR3 DNA: TGTGCCAGCAGCAACCCCGGGACAGGGATAAGAAATGAGCAGTTCTTC. Translation: CASSNPGTGIRNEQFF.

The chain has TRBV9 and TRBJ1-5; tentative D call: TRBD1 (6 bases). This CDR3 has 15 amino acids. Trimming removed 4 bases from V and 3 bases from J, with 14 bases in between. Germline V lookup: CDR1 SGDLS, CDR2 YYNGEE. The CDR3 reads CASSKNGQFNQPQHF. The CDR3 region has the DNA TGTGCCAGCAGCAAAAACGGACAGTTCAATCAGCCCCAGCATTTT.

CDR3 nucleotide sequence: TGTGCCAGCAGCTTAGGGACTAGCGCCGAGCAGTACTTC. As protein: CASSLGTSAEQYF. The chain employs TRBV11-2 and TRBJ2-7; 9 bases are shared with TRBD2. J was trimmed by 6 bases and V by 1 base; bases with no gene match: 1. The CDR3 spans 13 residues. Germline assignment: CDR1 SGHAT and CDR2 FQNNGV.

This chain connects TRBV9 to TRBJ1-1, with 8 bases lining up with TRBD1. The CDR3 consists of 16 residues. From germline, CDR1 is SGDLS and CDR2 YYNGEE. V gave up 3 bases and J gave up 2 bases; unmatched junction bases: 9. CDR3 sequence (DNA): TGTGCCAGCAGCGCAACCGCGGGACAGGCAAACACTGAAGCTTTCTTT. It translates to CASSATAGQANTEAFF.

The CDR3 DNA follows: TGCAGTGCTAGTAGGCAGCGGGCCTACGAGCAGTACTTC. Protein: CSASRQRAYEQYF. This chain links TRBV20-1 with TRBJ2-7; a weak D match, TRBD2 (6 bases). The germline V gene encodes CDR1 DFQATT and CDR2 SNEGSKA (reference sequence). Trimming cost V 3 bases and J 2 bases, with 11 bases left between them. This CDR3 is built from 13 residues.

The V and J genes are TRBV7-2 and TRBJ2-2; no clear D. The germline V gene encodes CDR1 SGHTA and CDR2 FQGNSA. Trimming took off 1 base at V and 3 bases at J, with 9 bases between the two ends. The CDR3 spans 15 residues. This CDR3 reads CASSLDRRYTGELFF. For the CDR3, the DNA is TGTGCCAGCAGCTTAGACAGACGTTACACCGGGGAGCTGTTTTTT.

This clone was seen a single time. The chain uses TRBV2 and TRBJ2-4; TRBD2 agrees at 8 bases. The CDR3 totals 14 residues. Germline CDR1 is SNHLY and CDR2 is FYNNEI. V lost 7 bases and J lost 0; bases outside the gene matches: 2. CDR3 amino acids: CASTGGIAKNIQYF. The CDR3 coding sequence is TGTGCCAGCACGGGGGGGATAGCCAAAAACATTCAGTACTTC.

The chain uses TRBV3-1 (or the pseudogene TRBV3-2) and TRBJ2-7, with 7 bases lining up with TRBD2. CDR1 and CDR2 from the germline V gene are LGHDT and YNNKEL (reference sequence). Unmatched junction bases numbered 5, after V lost 1 base and J lost 2 bases. The CDR3 is 15 amino acids. The CDR3 region has the DNA TGTGCCAGCAGCCAAGGGGGAGGGAGCACCTACGAGCAGTACTTC. It specifies CASSQGGGSTYEQYF.

The V gene is TRBV7-9, the J gene TRBJ1-2; no definite D call. The CDR3 spans 15 residues. Germline CDR1 and CDR2: SEHNR and FQNEAQ (reference sequence). The V gene lost 3 bases and the J gene lost 8 bases, with 19 bases spanning the gap. In DNA, the CDR3 is TGTGCCAGCAGCTTCGAGGCCAGCGCTTCCGGGGGCTACACCTTC. Protein product: CASSFEASASGGYTF.

V and J are TRBV7-6 and TRBJ2-7; 10 nucleotides align to TRBD1. This CDR3 is built from 14 residues. Trimming cost V 5 bases and J 6 bases; bases outside gene matches: 7. Germline loops: CDR1 SGHVS, CDR2 FNYEAQ. The CDR3 DNA sequence: TGTGCCAGCAGCGCGAGACAGGGGGCGGGCGAGCAGTACTTC. It codes for CASSARQGAGEQYF.

V is TRBV5-4 and J is TRBJ2-7, with D hard to call. CDR1 is SGHNT, CDR2 YYREEE, per germline (reference sequence). This CDR3 contains 12 residues. Trimming took 4 bases from V and 4 from J, leaving 9 bases between them. DNA for the CDR3: TGTGCCAGCAGCATAGAGGAGTACGAGCAGTACTTC. Its translation: CASSIEEYEQYF.

This sequence joins TRBV10-1 and TRBJ1-1; a possible D gene is TRBD1 (6 bases). The V end was cut by 0 bases, the J end by 4 bases, with 6 bases between. Germline-derived CDR1 and CDR2 are WNHNN and SYGVQD (reference sequence). The CDR3 is 13 residues long. The CDR3 sequence: CASSESTGTEAFF. CDR3 DNA: TGCGCCAGCAGTGAGTCGACAGGCACTGAAGCTTTCTTT.

The chain recombines TRBV6-5 with TRBJ1-2, with TRBD1 identical over 10 bases. The CDR3 runs 15 residues. Per the germline V gene, CDR1 is MNHEY and CDR2 is SVGAGI. The V segment lost 6 bases and the J segment 6 bases; nucleotides outside the gene matches: 10. As DNA, the CDR3 is TGTGCCAGCAGGCGGGGGACAGGGGAAAAGCATGGCTACACCTTC. This translates into CASRRGTGEKHGYTF.

This clone has only a few counts. The chain combines TRBV6-2 or TRBV6-3 with TRBJ1-1; 9 bases align to TRBD1. The CDR3 totals 16 residues. Germline assignment: CDR1 MNHEY and CDR2 SVGEGT. V lost 2 bases, J lost 3 bases, and 7 bases stayed unmatched. CDR3 bases: TGTGCCAGCAGTTACCTTACGGACAGGGGCTACACTGAAGCTTTCTTT. It translates to CASSYLTDRGYTEAFF.

This sequence joins TRBV9 and TRBJ2-3; D call uncertain. The CDR3 is 15 amino acids. V lost 0 bases, J lost 0 bases, and 8 bases lay in between. Germline V gives CDR1 SGDLS, CDR2 YYNGEE. CDR3 amino acids: CASSVDQASTDTQYF. The CDR3 DNA is TGTGCCAGCAGCGTAGATCAGGCTAGCACAGATACGCAGTATTTT.

The chain uses TRBV6-2 or TRBV6-3 and TRBJ1-2; 10 bases map to TRBD1. Germline V CDR1 and CDR2: MNHEY, SVGEGT. The V gene end was trimmed by 2 bases and the J gene end by 5 bases; junction bases not matched to a gene: 8. The CDR3 consists of 16 residues. The CDR3 coding sequence is TGTGCCAGCAGTTACCCAGGGACAGGGGCGAAATATGGCTACACCTTC. This encodes CASSYPGTGAKYGYTF.

CDR3 sequence: CASSTGDQPQHF. CDR3 nucleotides: TGTGCCAGCAGCACAGGGGATCAGCCCCAGCATTTT. The chain couples TRBV5-6 to TRBJ1-5, with TRBD1 matching over 7 bases. Germline V gene lookup returns CDR1 SGHDT and CDR2 YYEEEE. This CDR3 is 12 amino acids long. The junction had 0 bases not matched to a gene; V was cut back by 4 bases and J by 5 bases.

For this clone: A junction end diverges from the germline sequence, so it may reflect a read error. The chain links TRBV5-4 to TRBJ2-7; 9 bases map to TRBD1. Germline V gives CDR1 SGHNT, CDR2 YYREEE (reference sequence). CDR3 length: 15 amino acids. The CDR3 sequence is CASSSGQGPSYEQYF. In DNA form, the CDR3 reads TGTGCCAGCAGCTCGGGACAGGGTCCCTCCTACGAGCAGTATTTC. Complete variable domain (other parts from reference TRBV5-4 and TRBJ2-7): ETGVTQSPTHLIKTRGQQVTLRCSSQSGHNTVSWYQQALGQGPQFIFQYYREEENGRGNFPPRFSGLQFPNYSSELNVNALELDDSALYLCASSSGQGPSYEQYFGPGTRLTVT.

The V gene is TRBV30, the J gene TRBJ1-6, with 8 bases fitting TRBD1. The CDR3 has 19 amino acids. Unmatched junction bases numbered 22, after V lost 5 bases and J lost 7 bases. Germline V CDR1 and CDR2: GTSNPN, SVGIG (reference sequence). The CDR3 region has the DNA TGTGCCTGGGCCGCCTCAGGGGGCGATTCCGGATTTTGGAATTCACCCCTCCACTTT. Translating it yields CAWAASGGDSGFWNSPLHF.

The chain has TRBV10-3 and TRBJ1-3; the D is unclear. CDR1 ENHRY and CDR2 SYGVKD come from the germline V gene. V was clipped by 10 bases and J by 2 bases, with 18 bases between them. This CDR3 is built from 15 residues. CDR3 protein: CATMGRDEPGNTIYF. The CDR3 DNA reads as TGTGCCACCATGGGGAGGGATGAACCTGGAAACACCATATATTTT.

The chain's CDR3 is CASSEAEGGYTF. Here the CDR3 DNA reads TGTGCCAGCAGTGAAGCGGAGGGTGGCTACACCTTC. V is TRBV6-1 and J is TRBJ1-2; unclear D gene. Germline CDR1 reads MNHNS; CDR2 reads SASEGT. The length of the CDR3 is 12 residues. Trimming shortened V by 0 bases and J by 7 bases, and 6 bases separated the two germline ends.